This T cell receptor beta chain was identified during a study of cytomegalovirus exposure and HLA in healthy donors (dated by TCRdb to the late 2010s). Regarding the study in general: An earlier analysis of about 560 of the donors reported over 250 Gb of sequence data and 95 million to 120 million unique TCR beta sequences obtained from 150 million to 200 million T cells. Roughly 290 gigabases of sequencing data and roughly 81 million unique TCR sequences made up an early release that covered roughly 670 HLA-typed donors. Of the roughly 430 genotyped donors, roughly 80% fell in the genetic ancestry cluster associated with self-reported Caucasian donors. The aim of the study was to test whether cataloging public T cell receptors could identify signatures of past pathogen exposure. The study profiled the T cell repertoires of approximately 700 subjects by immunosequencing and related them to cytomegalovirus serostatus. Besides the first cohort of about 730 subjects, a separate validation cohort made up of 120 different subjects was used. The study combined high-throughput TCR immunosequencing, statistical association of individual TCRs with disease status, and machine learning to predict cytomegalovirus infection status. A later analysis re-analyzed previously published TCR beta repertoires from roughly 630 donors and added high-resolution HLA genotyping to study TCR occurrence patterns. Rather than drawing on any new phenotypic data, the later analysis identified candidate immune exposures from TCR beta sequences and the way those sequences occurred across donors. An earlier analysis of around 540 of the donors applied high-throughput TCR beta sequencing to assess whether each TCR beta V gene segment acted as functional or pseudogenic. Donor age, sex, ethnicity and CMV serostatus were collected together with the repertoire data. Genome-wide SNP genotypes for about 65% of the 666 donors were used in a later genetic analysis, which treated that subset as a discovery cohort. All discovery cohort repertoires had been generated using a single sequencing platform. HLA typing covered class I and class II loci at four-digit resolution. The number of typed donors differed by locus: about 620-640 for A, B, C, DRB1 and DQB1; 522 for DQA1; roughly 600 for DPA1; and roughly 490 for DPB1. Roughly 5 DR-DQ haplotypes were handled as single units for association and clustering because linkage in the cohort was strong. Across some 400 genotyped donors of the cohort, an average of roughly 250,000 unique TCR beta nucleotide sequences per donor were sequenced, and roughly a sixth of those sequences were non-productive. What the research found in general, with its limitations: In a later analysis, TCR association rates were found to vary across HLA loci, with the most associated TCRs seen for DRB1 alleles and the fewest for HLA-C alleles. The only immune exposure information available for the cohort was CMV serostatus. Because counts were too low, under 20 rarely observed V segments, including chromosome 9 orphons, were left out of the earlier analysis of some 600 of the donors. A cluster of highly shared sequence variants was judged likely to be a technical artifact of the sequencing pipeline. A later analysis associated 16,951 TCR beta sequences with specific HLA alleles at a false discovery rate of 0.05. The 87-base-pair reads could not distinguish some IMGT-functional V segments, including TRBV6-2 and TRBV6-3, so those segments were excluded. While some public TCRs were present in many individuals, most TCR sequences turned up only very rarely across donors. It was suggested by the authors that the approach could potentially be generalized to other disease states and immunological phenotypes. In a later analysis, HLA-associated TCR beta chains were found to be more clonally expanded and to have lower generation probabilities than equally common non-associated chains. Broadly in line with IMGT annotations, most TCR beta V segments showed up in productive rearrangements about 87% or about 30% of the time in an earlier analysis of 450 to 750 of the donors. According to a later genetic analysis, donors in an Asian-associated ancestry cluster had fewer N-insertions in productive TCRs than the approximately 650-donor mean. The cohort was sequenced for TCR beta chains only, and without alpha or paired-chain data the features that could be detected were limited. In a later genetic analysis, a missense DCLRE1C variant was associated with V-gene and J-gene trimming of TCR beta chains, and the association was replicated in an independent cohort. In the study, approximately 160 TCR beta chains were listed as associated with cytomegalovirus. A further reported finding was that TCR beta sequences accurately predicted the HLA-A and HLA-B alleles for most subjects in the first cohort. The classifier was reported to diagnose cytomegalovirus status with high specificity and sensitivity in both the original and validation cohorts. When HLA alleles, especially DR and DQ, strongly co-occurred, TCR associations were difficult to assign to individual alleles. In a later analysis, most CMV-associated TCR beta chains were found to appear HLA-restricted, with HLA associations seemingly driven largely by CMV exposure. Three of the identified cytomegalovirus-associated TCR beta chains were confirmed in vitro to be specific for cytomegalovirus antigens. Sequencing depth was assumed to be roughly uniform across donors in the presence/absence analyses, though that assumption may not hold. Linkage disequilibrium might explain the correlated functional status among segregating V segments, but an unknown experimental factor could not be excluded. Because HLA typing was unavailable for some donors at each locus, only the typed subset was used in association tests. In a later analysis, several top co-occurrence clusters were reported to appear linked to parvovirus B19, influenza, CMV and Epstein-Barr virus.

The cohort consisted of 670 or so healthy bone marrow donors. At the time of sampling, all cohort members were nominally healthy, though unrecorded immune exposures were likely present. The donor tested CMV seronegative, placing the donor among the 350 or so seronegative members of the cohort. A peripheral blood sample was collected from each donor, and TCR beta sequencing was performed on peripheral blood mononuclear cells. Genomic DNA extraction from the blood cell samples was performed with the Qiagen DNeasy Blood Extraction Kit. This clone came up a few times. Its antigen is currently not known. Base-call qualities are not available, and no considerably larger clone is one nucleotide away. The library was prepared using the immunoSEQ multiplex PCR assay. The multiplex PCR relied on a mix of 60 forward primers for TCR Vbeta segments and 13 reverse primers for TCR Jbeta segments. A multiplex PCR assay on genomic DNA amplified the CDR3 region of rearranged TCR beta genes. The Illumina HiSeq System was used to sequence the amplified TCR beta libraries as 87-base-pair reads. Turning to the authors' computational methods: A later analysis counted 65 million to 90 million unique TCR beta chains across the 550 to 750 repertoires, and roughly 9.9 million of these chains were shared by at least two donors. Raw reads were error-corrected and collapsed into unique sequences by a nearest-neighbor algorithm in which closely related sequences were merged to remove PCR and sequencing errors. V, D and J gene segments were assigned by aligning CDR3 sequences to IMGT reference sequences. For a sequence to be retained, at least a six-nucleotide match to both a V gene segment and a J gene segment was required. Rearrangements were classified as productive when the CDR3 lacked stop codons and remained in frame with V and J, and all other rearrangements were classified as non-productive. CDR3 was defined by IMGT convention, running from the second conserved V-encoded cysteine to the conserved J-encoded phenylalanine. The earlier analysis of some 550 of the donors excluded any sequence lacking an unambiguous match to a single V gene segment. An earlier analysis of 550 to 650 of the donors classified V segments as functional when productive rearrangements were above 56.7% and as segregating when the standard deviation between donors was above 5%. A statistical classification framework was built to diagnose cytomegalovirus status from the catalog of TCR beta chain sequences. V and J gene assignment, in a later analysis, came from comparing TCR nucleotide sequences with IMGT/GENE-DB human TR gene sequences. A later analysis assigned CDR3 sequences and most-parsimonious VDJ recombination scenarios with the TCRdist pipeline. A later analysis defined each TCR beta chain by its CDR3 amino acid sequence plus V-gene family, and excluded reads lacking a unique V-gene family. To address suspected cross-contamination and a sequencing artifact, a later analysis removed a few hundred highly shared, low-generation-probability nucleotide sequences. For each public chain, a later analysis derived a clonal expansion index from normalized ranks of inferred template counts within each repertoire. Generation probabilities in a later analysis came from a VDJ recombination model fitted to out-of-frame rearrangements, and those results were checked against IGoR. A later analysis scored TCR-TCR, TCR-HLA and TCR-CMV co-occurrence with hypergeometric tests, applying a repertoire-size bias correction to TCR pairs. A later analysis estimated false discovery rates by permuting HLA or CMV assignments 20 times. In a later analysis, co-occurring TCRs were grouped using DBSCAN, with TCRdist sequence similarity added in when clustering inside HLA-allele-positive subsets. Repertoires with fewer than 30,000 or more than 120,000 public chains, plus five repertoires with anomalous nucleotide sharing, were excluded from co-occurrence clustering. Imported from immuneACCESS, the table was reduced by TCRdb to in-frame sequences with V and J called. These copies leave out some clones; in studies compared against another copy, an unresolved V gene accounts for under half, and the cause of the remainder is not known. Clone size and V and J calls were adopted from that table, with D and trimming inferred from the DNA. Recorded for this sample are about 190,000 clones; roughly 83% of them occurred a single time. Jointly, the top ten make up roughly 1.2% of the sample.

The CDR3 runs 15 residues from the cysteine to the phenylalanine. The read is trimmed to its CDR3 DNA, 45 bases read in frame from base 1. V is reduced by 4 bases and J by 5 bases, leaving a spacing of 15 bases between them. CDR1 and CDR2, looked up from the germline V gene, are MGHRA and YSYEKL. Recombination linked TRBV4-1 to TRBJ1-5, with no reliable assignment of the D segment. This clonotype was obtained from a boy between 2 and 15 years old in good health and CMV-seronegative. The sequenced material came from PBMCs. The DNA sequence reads TGCGCCAGCAGCCCTTGGGCCAGGCCCCATCAGCCCCAGCATTTT. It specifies CASSPWARPHQPQHF.